This T cell receptor beta chain appears in the sequencing data of a study of breast tumors, draining lymph nodes, adjacent tissues. The study, taken as a whole, reports: Compared with basal-like, luminal-like tumors shared significantly more repertoire with nontumor tissue. Tumors had less TCR diversity than lymph nodes, more than nontumor tissue. Data only fit, rather than demonstrated, lymph node origin of most tumor T cells. Findings are consistent with lymph node origin and intratumoral expansion of most tumor T cells.

The V and J ends lost 4 bases and 8 bases, in that order; junction bases with no gene match: 6. The CDR3 is 14 residues long. CDR1 and CDR2 (germline): KGHSH, LQKENI. Axillary draining lymph nodes of breast cancer patients supplied the node samples. This clonotype was seen a few times. Its specificity is unknown. One entry per CDR3 protein results from TCRdb running MiXCR on the multiplex PCR reads. The table shows roughly 220,000 distinct CDR3 sequences, with 34% occurring only once. The rearrangement joins TRBV18 to TRBJ2-1, with 9 bases aligning to TRBD1. Sequenced sample: axillary lymph node tissue. This clonotype originated in a female donor with breast cancer. Some clones in this sample may be carry-over from other donors' samples. As DNA, the CDR3 is TGTGCCAGCTCACGGGACAGGGTGTCTGATGAGCAGTTCTTC. It yields the protein CASSRDRVSDEQFF.